These 26 T cell receptor beta chains came from one sample sequenced in a study of response to subunit inactivated influenza vaccine. MiXCR was run by TCRdb on the RT-PCR reads, yielding one entry per CDR3 protein. The repertoire holds approximately 530,000 distinct CDR3 sequences, with 10% to 15% as singletons. This specimen was PBMCs from blood, taken more than 35 days after vaccination. These TCRs come from a man between 50 and 59 years old who received an inactivated influenza vaccine.

This clonotype has only a few counts. The chain carries TRBV15 and TRBJ2-7, with D possibly matching TRBD1 (6 bases). Germline V CDR1 and CDR2: LNHNV, YYDKDF (reference sequence). The CDR3 sequence is 12 residues long. Trimming cost V 4 bases and J 4 bases, with 8 bases left between them. In DNA form, the CDR3 reads TGTGCCACCAGCATTCAGGGGTACGAGCAGTACTTC. Protein: CATSIQGYEQYF.

The sample holds a few counts of this clonotype. The chain joins TRBV10-3 to TRBJ2-3; maybe TRBD1 (6 bases). The V end was cut by 7 bases, the J end by 1 base, with 15 bases between. The CDR3 runs to 15 residues. Germline assignment: CDR1 ENHRY and CDR2 SYGVKD. In DNA form, the CDR3 reads TGTGCCATCAATCCACAGGGAAGTGGCACAGATACGCAGTATTTT. Its protein is CAINPQGSGTDTQYF.

This chain links TRBV5-6 with TRBJ1-5; tentatively, D is TRBD1 (5 bases). This CDR3 is built from 14 residues. V lost 0 bases and J lost 5, with 9 bases in between. Germline V gives CDR1 SGHDT, CDR2 YYEEEE. CDR3 region: CASSLEGTYQPQHF. The CDR3 nucleotides are TGTGCCAGCAGCTTGGAAGGGACTTATCAGCCCCAGCATTTT.

This chain links TRBV6-4 with TRBJ2-1; TRBD2 might be the D (5 bases). CDR1 is MRHNA and CDR2 is SNTAGT in the germline V gene. CDR3 length equals 13 residues. Trimming shortened V by 4 bases and J by 5 bases, and 9 bases separated the two germline ends. CDR3 in DNA: TGTGCCAGCAGTGGAGGGTTACACAATGAGCAGTTCTTC. Translation: CASSGGLHNEQFF.

The chain recombines TRBV4-3 with TRBJ2-3, with 7 nucleotides matching TRBD2. CDR1 is LGHNA, CDR2 YSLEER, per germline. This CDR3 contains 17 residues. The V gene end was trimmed by 0 bases and the J gene end by 4 bases; junction bases not matched to a gene: 10. DNA for the CDR3: TGCGCCAGCAGCCAAGATAGGCTAGCGGAGGAACCAGATACGCAGTATTTT. Amino acid sequence: CASSQDRLAEEPDTQYF.

This clonotype was picked up a small number of times. The rearrangement joins TRBV7-2 to TRBJ2-1; a possible D gene is TRBD2 (5 bases). The CDR3 has 15 amino acids. V was trimmed by 0 bases and J by 3 bases, leaving 9 bases between them. Germline V gene lookup returns CDR1 SGHTA and CDR2 FQGNSA. CDR3 region: CASSLAGAYYNEQFF. In DNA, the CDR3 is TGTGCCAGCAGCTTAGCGGGAGCTTACTACAATGAGCAGTTCTTC.

This clonotype occurred many times. The chain joins TRBV29-1 to TRBJ2-5, with D hard to call. The CDR3 is made up of 11 amino acids. Trimming stripped 8 bases from V and 3 bases from J, with 10 bases between. CDR1 SQVTM and CDR2 ANQGSEA come from the germline V gene. In nucleotides, the CDR3 is TGCAGCCCCCGCCCAGAAGAGACCCAGTACTTC. This sequence encodes CSPRPEETQYF.

Only a few counts were recorded for this clonotype. J is TRBJ2-7 and V is TRBV7-2; 7 nucleotides match TRBD2. V shed 1 base, J shed 3 bases, and the junction held 3 bases outside the gene matches. Germline loops: CDR1 SGHTA, CDR2 FQGNSA. The CDR3 sequence is 14 residues long. The CDR3 sequence is CASSLEPGGYEQYF. DNA of the CDR3: TGTGCCAGCAGCTTAGAGCCGGGGGGCTACGAGCAGTACTTC.

The rearrangement uses TRBV7-2 and TRBJ2-1, with unresolved D. Trimming shortened V by 4 bases and J by 7 bases, and 11 bases separated the two germline ends. The CDR3 runs to 13 residues. CDR1 and CDR2 (germline): SGHTA, FQGNSA. The CDR3 reads CASSSFGGNEQFF. DNA for the CDR3: TGTGCCAGCAGCTCCTTTGGCGGAAATGAGCAGTTCTTC. Based on the CDR3 plus reference TRBV7-2 and TRBJ2-1, the full variable domain is GAGVSQSPSNKVTEKGKDVELRCDPISGHTALYWYRQSLGQGLEFLIYFQGNSAPDKSGLPSDRFSAERTGGSVSTLTIQRTQQEDSAVYLCASSSFGGNEQFFGPGTRLTVL.

There are a few counts of this clonotype. The rearrangement uses TRBV28 and TRBJ2-1, with TRBD1 identical over 7 bases. The CDR3 has 16 amino acids. J lost 1 base, V lost 8 bases, and 11 bases had no gene match. Germline values: CDR1 MDHEN, CDR2 SYDVKM. For the CDR3, the DNA is TGTGCCAGCGGAACCGTGCAGGGGGTTTCCTACAATGAGCAGTTCTTC. Translated, it gives CASGTVQGVSYNEQFF.

This clonotype was detected a few times. The genes are TRBV3-1 and TRBJ1-2; possibly TRBD1 for D (5 bases). This CDR3 comprises 15 residues. Trimming stripped 2 bases from V and 8 bases from J, with 18 bases between. Germline loops: CDR1 LGHDT, CDR2 YNNKEL (reference sequence). The CDR3 loop reads CASSQRAGQGSGYTF. The CDR3 DNA follows: TGTGCCAGCAGCCAACGGGCAGGGCAAGGGAGCGGCTACACCTTC.

V usage is TRBV5-1 and J usage is TRBJ1-1; the match to TRBD1 covers 10 bases. The V gene's germline CDR1 is SGHRS and CDR2 YFSETQ. The CDR3 is 14 amino acids. V trimming: 0 bases; J trimming: 10 bases; junction bases outside the gene matches: 6. The CDR3 protein is CASSLERQGARAFF. CDR3 coding DNA: TGCGCCAGCAGCTTGGAACGACAGGGGGCGAGAGCTTTCTTT.

The V and J genes are TRBV10-3 and TRBJ1-5; 8 nucleotides match TRBD1. V was pared by 6 bases and J by 4 bases, with 5 bases of the junction left unmatched. The germline CDR1 and CDR2 sequences are ENHRY and SYGVKD. The CDR3 is 14 residues long. The CDR3 region has the DNA TGTGCCATCAGCAAGGACAGGGAAAATCAGCCCCAGCATTTT. Its protein product is CAISKDRENQPQHF.

Points on this clonotype: Given a much more abundant clone one base away, this may be a read error. Here the CDR3 DNA reads TGTGCCAGCTGCTTGGGACATAGCAATCAGCCCCAGCATTTT. It specifies CASCLGHSNQPQHF. The chain has TRBV5-6 and TRBJ1-5, with D possibly TRBD1 on 6 matching bases. The germline V gene has CDR1 SGHDT and CDR2 YYEEEE. The CDR3 is made up of 14 amino acids. Full variable domain (outside the CDR3, taken from reference TRBV5-6 and TRBJ1-5): DAGVTQSPTHLIKTRGQQVTLRCSPKSGHDTVSWYQQALGQGPQFIFQYYEEEERQRGNFPDRFSGHQFPNYSSELNVNALLLGDSALYLCASCLGHSNQPQHFGDGTRLSIL.

This clonotype was seen more than once but under ten times. This chain links TRBV5-1 with TRBJ1-1, with D possibly being TRBD1 (6 bases). The V end lost 4 bases, the J end lost 3 bases, and 13 bases lay between the germline ends. The CDR3 is 14 residues long. The germline gives CDR1 SGHRS, CDR2 YFSETQ. CDR3 nucleotide sequence: TGCGCCAGCAGCCCCGGAAACAGGGACACTGAAGCTTTCTTT. Translating it yields CASSPGNRDTEAFF.

The table lists this clonotype with many counts. J is TRBJ1-6 and V is TRBV25-1; no firm D call. CDR3 size: 13 residues. The V and J ends lost 6 bases and 5 bases respectively, with 8 bases between them. Germline CDR1 is MGHDK and CDR2 is SYGVNS. The CDR3 protein is CASRVHDNSPLHF. The CDR3 nucleotides read TGTGCCAGCAGGGTCCACGATAATTCACCCCTCCACTTT.

This clonotype was observed at least ten times. This chain links TRBV4-2 with TRBJ2-2; D gene unclear. The V gene's germline CDR1 is LGHNA and CDR2 YNFKEQ. Trimming shortened V by 1 base and J by 6 bases, and 9 bases separated the two germline ends. The CDR3 covers 14 residues. CDR3 nucleotides: TGTGCCAGCAGCCAAGTCGGCCCCCCCGGGGAGCTGTTTTTT. It encodes CASSQVGPPGELFF.

Worth noting for this clonotype: This clone may be a read error of a much larger clone one base away. CDR3 sequence (DNA): TGTGCCAGCAGTTACCCCACCTACCAAGAGACCCAGTACTTC. Translating gives CASSYPTYQETQYF. This chain links TRBV6-2 or TRBV6-3 with TRBJ2-5; D remains ambiguous. Per germline, CDR1 MNHEY and CDR2 SVGEGT. The germline V and J ends were trimmed by 2 bases and 0 bases, with 7 bases remaining between them. The CDR3 spans 14 residues.

This clonotype was picked up a small number of times. The rearrangement uses TRBV20-1 and TRBJ2-7; D not resolved. This CDR3 is built from 12 residues. V shed 0 bases and J shed 2 bases, with 5 bases lying between them. CDR1 is DFQATT, CDR2 SNEGSKA, per germline (reference sequence). The CDR3 DNA reads TGCAGTGCTAGAGAGGTAGCCTACGAGCAGTACTTC. Its translation is CSAREVAYEQYF.

The rearrangement uses TRBV29-1 and TRBJ2-1; 9 bases are shared with TRBD1. CDR3 length equals 12 residues. J was trimmed by 9 bases and V by 8 bases; bases with no gene match: 8. CDR1 SQVTM and CDR2 ANQGSEA come from the germline V gene. CDR3 nucleotide sequence: TGCAGCACCGGACAGGGGCACACTGAGCAGTTCTTC. This sequence encodes CSTGQGHTEQFF.

The J gene is TRBJ2-5, the V gene TRBV10-3; D may be TRBD1 (6 bases). The CDR3 has 16 amino acids. With 0 bases removed from V and 4 bases from J, the gap between germline ends came to 15 bases. CDR1 ENHRY and CDR2 SYGVKD come from the germline V gene. For the CDR3, the DNA is TGTGCCATCAGTGAGTCGACGCAGGGGACGGGAGAGACCCAGTACTTC. This codes for CAISESTQGTGETQYF.

The CDR3 sequence is CASATFTDTQYF. The CDR3 bases are TGTGCCAGCGCCACCTTCACAGATACGCAGTATTTT. V is TRBV6-2 or TRBV6-3 and J is TRBJ2-3; no clear D. Germline CDR1 and CDR2: MNHEY and SVGEGT. This CDR3 contains 12 residues. The V gene lost 8 bases and the J gene lost 2 bases, with 8 bases spanning the gap.

The chain recombines TRBV29-1 with TRBJ2-1, with 10 bases fitting TRBD2. V lost 4 bases and J lost 9; bases outside the gene matches: 12. The germline V gene encodes CDR1 SQVTM and CDR2 ANQGSEA. The CDR3 length is 15 residues. CDR3 loop: CSVVLMQRGGVEQFF. CDR3 in DNA: TGCAGCGTTGTACTTATGCAGCGGGGGGGCGTTGAGCAGTTCTTC.

This clonotype occurred a few times. The V gene is TRBV5-1, the J gene TRBJ2-3; D may be TRBD2 (5 bases). This CDR3 comprises 13 residues. The V end lost 4 bases, the J end lost 6 bases, and 12 bases lay between the germline ends. Germline V gene sequence: CDR1 SGHRS, CDR2 YFSETQ. The CDR3 region is CASSGGSRDTQYF. CDR3 sequence (DNA): TGCGCCAGCAGCGGCGGGTCACGGGATACGCAGTATTTT. Full variable domain (outside the CDR3, taken from reference TRBV5-1 and TRBJ2-3): KAGVTQTPRYLIKTRGQQVTLSCSPISGHRSVSWYQQTPGQGLQFLFEYFSETQRNKGNFPGRFSGRQFSNSRSEMNVSTLELGDSALYLCASSGGSRDTQYFGPGTRLTVL.

The chain couples TRBV29-1 to TRBJ2-3; 7 bases fit TRBD2. J gave up 3 bases and V 7 bases, and 10 bases lay outside the gene matches. The CDR3 is 14 amino acids. CDR1 is SQVTM, CDR2 ANQGSEA, per germline. The chain's CDR3 is CSGSSGGGTDTQYF. The CDR3 nucleotides are TGCAGCGGTTCTAGCGGAGGCGGGACAGATACGCAGTATTTT.

This sequence joins TRBV3-1 and TRBJ2-5, with D uncertain. The CDR3 sequence is 13 residues long. V lost 3 bases to trimming and J lost 3 bases, with 8 bases between them. Germline assignment: CDR1 LGHDT and CDR2 YNNKEL (reference sequence). CDR3 residues: CASSHNWEETQYF. The CDR3 nucleotides are TGTGCCAGCAGCCATAATTGGGAAGAGACCCAGTACTTC.